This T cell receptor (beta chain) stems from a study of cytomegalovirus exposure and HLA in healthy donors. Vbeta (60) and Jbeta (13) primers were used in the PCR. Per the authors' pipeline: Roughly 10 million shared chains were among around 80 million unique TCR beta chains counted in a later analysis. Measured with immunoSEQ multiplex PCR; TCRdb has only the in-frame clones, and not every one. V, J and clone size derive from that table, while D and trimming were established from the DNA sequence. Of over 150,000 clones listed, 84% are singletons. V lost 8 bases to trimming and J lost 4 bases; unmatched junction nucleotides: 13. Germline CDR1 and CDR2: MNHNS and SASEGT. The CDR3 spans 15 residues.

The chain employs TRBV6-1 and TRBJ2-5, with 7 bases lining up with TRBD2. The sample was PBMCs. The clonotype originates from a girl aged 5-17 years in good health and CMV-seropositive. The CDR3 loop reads CASSRSSGAVETQYF. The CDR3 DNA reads TGTGCCAGCTCGAGGTCCAGCGGGGCCGTAGAGACCCAGTACTTC.